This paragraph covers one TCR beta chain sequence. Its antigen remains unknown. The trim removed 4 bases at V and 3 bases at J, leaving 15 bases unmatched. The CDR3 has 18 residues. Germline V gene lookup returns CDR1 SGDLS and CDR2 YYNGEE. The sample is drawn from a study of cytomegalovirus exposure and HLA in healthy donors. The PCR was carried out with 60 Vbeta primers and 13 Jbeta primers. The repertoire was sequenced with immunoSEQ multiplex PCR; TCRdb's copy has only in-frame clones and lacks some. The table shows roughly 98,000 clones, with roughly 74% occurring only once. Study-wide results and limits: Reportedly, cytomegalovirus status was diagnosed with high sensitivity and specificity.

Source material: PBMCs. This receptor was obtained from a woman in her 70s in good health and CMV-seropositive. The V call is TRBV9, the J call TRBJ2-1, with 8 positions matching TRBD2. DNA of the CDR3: TGTGCCAGCAGCACAAAGAGGCTCGCGGGAGGCGACTACAATGAGCAGTTCTTC. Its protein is CASSTKRLAGGDYNEQFF.